This TCR beta chain stems from a study of technical replicates of blood from a few donors (dated by TCRdb to 2016 to 2017). The library was prepared using the immunoSEQ multiplex PCR assay. The clones in this table, taken by TCRdb from immuneACCESS, are in-frame only. Not every clone is retained; where verified, under half of the shortfall comes from an unresolved V gene, and the cause of the rest is unknown. Here the sample has roughly 80,000 clones; approximately 91% occur a single time. 0.41% of the sample belongs to the ten largest clones. According to the germline V gene (reference sequence), CDR1 reads DFQATT and CDR2 reads SNEGSKA. Ends trimmed: V by 2 bases, J by 16 bases; bases unmatched to a gene: 7. The CDR3 goes from the cysteine to the phenylalanine over 11 residues. CDR3 DNA is the only sequence kept; it has 33 bases, read in frame from the first base. Comments on this clone: Its target antigen remains unknown. No much larger clonotype is one base removed from it; base qualities were not supplied.

This TCR derives from a human donor in good health. Sequenced material: T cells isolated from PBMCs. The rearrangement combines TRBV20-1 with TRBJ2-1; TRBD1 lines up with 8 middle nucleotides. DNA sequence: TGCAGTGCTAGACCTGTGGACAGGGTCTTCTTC. This codes for CSARPVDRVFF.